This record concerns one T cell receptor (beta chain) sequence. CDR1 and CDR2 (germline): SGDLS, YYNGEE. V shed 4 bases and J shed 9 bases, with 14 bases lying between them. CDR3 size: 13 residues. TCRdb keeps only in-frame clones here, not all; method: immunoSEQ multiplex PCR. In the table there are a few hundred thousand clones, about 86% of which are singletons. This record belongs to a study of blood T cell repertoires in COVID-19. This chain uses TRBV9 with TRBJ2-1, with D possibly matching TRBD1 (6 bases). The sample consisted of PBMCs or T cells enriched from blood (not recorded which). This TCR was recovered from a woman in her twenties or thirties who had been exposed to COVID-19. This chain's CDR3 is CASSPGQLTEQFF. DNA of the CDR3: TGTGCCAGCAGCCCCGGACAGCTTACTGAGCAGTTCTTC.